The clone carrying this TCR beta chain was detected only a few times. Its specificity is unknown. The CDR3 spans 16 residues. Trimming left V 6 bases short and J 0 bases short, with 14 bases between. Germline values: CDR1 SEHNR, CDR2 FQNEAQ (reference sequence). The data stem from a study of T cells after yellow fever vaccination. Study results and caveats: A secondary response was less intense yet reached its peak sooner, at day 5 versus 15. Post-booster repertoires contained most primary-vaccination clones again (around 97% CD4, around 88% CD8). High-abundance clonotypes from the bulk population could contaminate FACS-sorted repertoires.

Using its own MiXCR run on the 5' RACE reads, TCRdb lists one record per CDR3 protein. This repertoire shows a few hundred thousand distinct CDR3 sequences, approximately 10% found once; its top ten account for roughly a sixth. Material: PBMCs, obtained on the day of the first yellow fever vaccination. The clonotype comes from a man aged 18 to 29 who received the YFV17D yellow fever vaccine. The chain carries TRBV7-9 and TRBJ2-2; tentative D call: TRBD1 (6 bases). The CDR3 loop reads CASSTPTGANTGELFF. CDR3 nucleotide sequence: TGTGCCAGCAGTACCCCGACAGGCGCGAACACCGGGGAGCTGTTTTTT.